This T cell receptor beta chain was captured in a study of Tregs in tolerant kidney transplant recipients (dated by TCRdb to about 2019). Regarding the research as a whole: The transplants used related donors with nonmyeloablative bone marrow transplantation, and mixed chimerism in the human trials was transient. Before combined kidney and bone marrow transplantation, this study identified donor-specific regulatory T cells using TCRbeta sequencing and then followed those same cells after transplant.

Of note for this clone: The antigen it binds to is not known. No much larger clonotype is one base removed from it; base qualities were not supplied.

In light of the paper, this sample's time point label describes: blood sample drawn before combined kidney and bone marrow transplant. Thawed PBMCs were FACS-sorted into unstimulated Tregs (CD4+CD25+CD127-), CD4+ non-Tregs (CD4+CD25-), CD4 cells and CD8 cells. Prior to Treg sorting, thawed PBMCs were rested overnight at 37 degrees C with 200 IU/ml IL-2. Patients were several combined kidney and bone marrow transplant recipients from the ITN036ST trial, and only these trial subjects had samples available. Healthy control blood was processed to PBMCs by Ficoll density gradient and cryopreserved, and patient PBMCs were collected before and after transplant. For TCRbeta CDR3 sequencing, genomic DNA from the sorted cells was extracted using the QIAGEN DNeasy Blood and Tissue Kit. High-throughput TCRbeta CDR3 sequencing, which included PCR amplification with bias correction and internal controls, was done commercially through immunoSEQ. In the source study's methods: A unique productive TCRbeta sequence was defined by the CDR3 nucleotide sequence when primers matched, and otherwise by the CDR3 amino acid sequence together with the Vbeta and Jbeta genes. As a correction for sorting error, sequences shared between sorted populations at a frequency ratio of 2:1 or less were discarded, and the remaining shared sequences were assigned to the higher population. A sequence was defined as donor-reactive if the sequence was expanded at least 5-fold in CFSE-low cells compared with unstimulated cells and had a frequency of at least 0.01% in CFSE-low cells. Jensen-Shannon divergence calculated on the top 100 TCRbeta sequences ranked by frequency was used to measure repertoire divergence. For any sample with multiple sequencing runs, sorting error was corrected in each run separately before the runs were pooled. The table comes from immuneACCESS by way of TCRdb, which keeps in-frame sequences with V and J called. Part of the clones is missing from these tables; in studies checked, under half for an unresolved V gene and the rest for unknown reasons. Clone size and V and J calls were adopted from that table, with D and trimming inferred from the DNA. Across this sample there are 50,000 to 80,000 clones, with about 98% seen only once. Of the sample, around 0.34% is held by the ten largest clones.

CDR1 and CDR2 were assigned from the germline V gene as SGHNT and YENEEA. Trimming removed 5 bases from V and 9 bases from J; the gene matches leave 6 bases unexplained. From the cysteine through the phenylalanine, the CDR3 covers 13 amino acids. CDR3 DNA only is kept here, 39 bases in frame from base 1. The investigation overall reported the following: Because only a small number of patients were included, the study had limitations, and the results will need to be validated in larger populations as well as under other immunosuppression protocols. In tolerant patients, donor-specific Tregs expanded more than Tregs overall, which suggests antigen-driven rather than nonspecific expansion. Although technical replication error seemed to be minimal, the question of biological reproducibility was not addressed directly. Expanding Tregs with activated donor B cells appeared to identify the most biologically relevant and donor-specific TCRbeta repertoire. For some patients, the PCR primers changed as time went on, which meant samples from those patients could not be compared with one another at the nucleotide level.

The receptor comes from a human donor who received a combined kidney and bone marrow transplant. This chain joins TRBV11-3 to TRBJ2-7; 11 junctional bases match TRBD1. The sample in question was Tregs from blood, obtained before the transplant. The sequence in DNA is TGTGCCAGCAGCGGGACAGGGGGTAGAGGGCAGTACTTC. Translated, it reads CASSGTGGRGQYF.